The next 11 T cell receptor beta chains were all read from a single sample in a study of blood T cell repertoires in COVID-19. Repertoires were generated with immunoSEQ multiplex PCR, while TCRdb's copy carries only in-frame clones and drops some. The sample consists of approximately 200,000 clones, about 88% of them appearing once. Sequenced material: peripheral blood. The receptors shown here come from a man between 65 and 85 years old with acute or convalescent COVID-19.

This chain joins TRBV6-5 and TRBJ1-1; D not certain. Germline CDR1 is MNHEY and CDR2 is SVGAGI. This CDR3 region has 14 residues. V was cut by 5 bases and J by 4 bases, with 14 bases left in between. CDR3 loop: CASSPGTVRTEAFF. CDR3 coding DNA: TGTGCCAGCAGTCCCGGAACAGTCCGCACTGAAGCTTTCTTT.

The chain joins TRBV6-2 or TRBV6-3 to TRBJ2-2, with TRBD2 as a possible D gene (6 bases). The CDR3 totals 13 residues. Per the germline V gene, CDR1 is MNHEY and CDR2 is SVGEGT. Deletions cut 4 bases from V and 4 bases from J, with 7 bases between. CDR3 sequence: CASSWGGTGELFF. CDR3 sequence (DNA): TGTGCCAGCAGTTGGGGAGGCACCGGGGAGCTGTTTTTT.

The CDR3 region is CASSPGTPNSNQPQHF. The CDR3 DNA sequence: TGTGCCAGCTCGCCCGGGACACCTAATAGCAATCAGCCCCAGCATTTT. J is TRBJ1-5 and V is TRBV18, with D tentatively TRBD1 (6 bases). Trimming removed 6 bases at V and 0 bases at J, with 15 bases between. The germline CDR1 and CDR2 sequences are KGHSH and LQKENI. This CDR3 is built from 16 residues.

This chain links TRBV5-1 with TRBJ2-5; TRBD2 aligns across 7 bases. Germline V lookup: CDR1 SGHRS, CDR2 YFSETQ. The CDR3 is 13 amino acids. V lost 7 bases and J lost 0; bases outside the gene matches: 3. CDR3 region: CASFGTNQETQYF. The CDR3 nucleotides read TGCGCCAGCTTCGGGACTAACCAAGAGACCCAGTACTTC.

The rearrangement joins TRBV14 to TRBJ2-7, with 10 bases that match TRBD1. This CDR3 contains 16 residues. Germline V gene lookup returns CDR1 SGHDN and CDR2 FVKESK. Trimming removed 1 base from V and 3 bases from J; junction bases left unmatched: 6. CDR3 sequence (DNA): TGTGCCAGCAGCCAAGGTGGGACAGGGGCCGTCTACGAGCAGTACTTC. Translating gives CASSQGGTGAVYEQYF.

The chain has TRBV6-5 and TRBJ1-3, with a weak D call TRBD1 (6 bases). Per the germline V gene, CDR1 is MNHEY and CDR2 is SVGAGI. The CDR3 consists of 15 residues. Deletions cut 2 bases from V and 4 bases from J, with 12 bases between. CDR3 protein: CASSYQGQSGNTIYF. CDR3 coding DNA: TGTGCCAGCAGTTACCAGGGGCAGAGCGGAAACACCATATATTTT.

This rearrangement joins TRBV28 to TRBJ1-6; no clear D gene. This CDR3 comprises 16 residues. V was clipped by 5 bases and J by 0 bases, with 11 bases between them. The germline CDR1 and CDR2 sequences are MDHEN and SYDVKM. The DNA of the CDR3 is TGTGCCAGCAGTCTACCGTCGAGCTCCTATAATTCACCCCTCCACTTT. It translates to CASSLPSSSYNSPLHF.

The rearrangement links TRBV2 to TRBJ1-3, with D perhaps matching TRBD1 (6 bases). This CDR3 is 14 amino acids long. V lost 3 bases to trimming and J lost 2 bases, with 8 bases between them. CDR1 is SNHLY, CDR2 FYNNEI, per germline. Here the CDR3 DNA reads TGTGCCAGCAGTGAGGGACACACTGGAAACACCATATATTTT. Encoded protein: CASSEGHTGNTIYF.

This clone was found once. V usage is TRBV21-1 and J usage is TRBJ2-5; the DNA was not used to check the table's D call, TRBD2. TRBV21-1 is a listed pseudogene. This CDR3 has 16 amino acids. CDR3 sequence (DNA): TGTGCCAGCAGCATGATACAGACCCCGGGGGTAGAGACCCAGTACTTC. This translates into CASSMIQTPGVETQYF.

The V and J genes are TRBV3-1 (or the pseudogene TRBV3-2) and TRBJ1-2; D might be TRBD1 (6 bases). Germline loops: CDR1 LGHDT, CDR2 YNNKEL (reference sequence). This CDR3 has 14 residues. Trimming left V 1 base short and J 4 bases short, with 10 bases between. The CDR3 sequence: CASSQGAGAYGYTF. CDR3 nucleotides: TGTGCCAGCAGCCAAGGTGCAGGGGCCTATGGCTACACCTTC.

The sample holds a few counts of this clone. V gene TRBV28 combines with J gene TRBJ1-1, with 8 positions matching TRBD1. V lost 6 bases to trimming and J lost 7 bases; unmatched junction nucleotides: 4. This CDR3 contains 12 residues. CDR1 is MDHEN and CDR2 is SYDVKM in the germline V gene. The CDR3 region is CASRTTGDEAFF. In nucleotides, the CDR3 is TGTGCCAGCAGGACGACAGGGGATGAAGCTTTCTTT.